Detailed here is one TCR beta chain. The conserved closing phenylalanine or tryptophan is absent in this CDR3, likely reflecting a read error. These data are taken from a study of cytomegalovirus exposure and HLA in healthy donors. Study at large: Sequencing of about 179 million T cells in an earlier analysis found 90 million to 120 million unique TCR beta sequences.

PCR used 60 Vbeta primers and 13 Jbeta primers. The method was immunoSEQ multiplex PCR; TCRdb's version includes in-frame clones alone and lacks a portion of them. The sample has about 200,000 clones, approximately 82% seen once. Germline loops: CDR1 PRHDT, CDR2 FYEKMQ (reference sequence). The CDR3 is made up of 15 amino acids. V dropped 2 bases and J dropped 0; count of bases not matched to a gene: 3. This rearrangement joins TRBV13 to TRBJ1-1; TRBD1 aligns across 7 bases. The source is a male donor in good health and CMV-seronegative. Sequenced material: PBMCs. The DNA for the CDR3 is TGTGCCAGCAGCTTATTACAGGGGTTGAACACTGAAGCTTTCTCT. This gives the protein CASSLLQGLNTEAFS.